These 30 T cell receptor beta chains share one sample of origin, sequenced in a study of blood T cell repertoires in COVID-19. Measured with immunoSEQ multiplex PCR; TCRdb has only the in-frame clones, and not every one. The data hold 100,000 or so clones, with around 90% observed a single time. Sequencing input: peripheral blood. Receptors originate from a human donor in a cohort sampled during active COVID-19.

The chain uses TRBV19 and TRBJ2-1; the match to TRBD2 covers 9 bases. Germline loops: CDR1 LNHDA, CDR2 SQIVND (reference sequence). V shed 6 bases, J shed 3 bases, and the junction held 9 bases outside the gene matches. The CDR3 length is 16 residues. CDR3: CASRGRSGRVYNEQFF. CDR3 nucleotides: TGTGCCAGTAGGGGACGTAGCGGGAGAGTCTACAATGAGCAGTTCTTC.

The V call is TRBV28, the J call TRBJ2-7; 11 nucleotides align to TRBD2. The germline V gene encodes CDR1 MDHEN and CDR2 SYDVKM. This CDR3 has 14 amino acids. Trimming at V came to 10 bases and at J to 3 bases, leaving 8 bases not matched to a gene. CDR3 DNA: TGTGCCATCGAAACTAGCGGGAGAATCTACGAGCAGTACTTC. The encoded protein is CAIETSGRIYEQYF. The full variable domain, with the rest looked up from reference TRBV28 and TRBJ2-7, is DVKVTQSSRYLVKRTGEKVFLECVQDMDHENMFWYRQDPGLGLRLIYFSYDVKMKEKGDIPEGYSVSREKKERFSLILESASTNQTSMYLCAIETSGRIYEQYFGPGTRLTVT.

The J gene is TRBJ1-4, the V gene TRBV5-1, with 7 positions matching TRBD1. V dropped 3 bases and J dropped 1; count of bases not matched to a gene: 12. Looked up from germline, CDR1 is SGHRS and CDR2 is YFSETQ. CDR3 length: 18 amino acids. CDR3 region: CASSWGRDSGGTNEKLFF. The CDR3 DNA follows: TGCGCCAGCAGCTGGGGAAGGGACAGCGGGGGAACTAATGAAAAACTGTTTTTT.

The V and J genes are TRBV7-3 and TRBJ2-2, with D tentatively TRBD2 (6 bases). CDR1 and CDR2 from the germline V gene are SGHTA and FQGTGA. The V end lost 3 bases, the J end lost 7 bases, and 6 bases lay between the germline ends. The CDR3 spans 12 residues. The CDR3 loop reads CASSFGGGELFF. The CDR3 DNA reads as TGTGCCAGCAGCTTCGGGGGCGGGGAGCTGTTTTTT. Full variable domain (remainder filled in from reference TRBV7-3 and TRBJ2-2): GAGVSQTPSNKVTEKGKYVELRCDPISGHTALYWYRQSLGQGPEFLIYFQGTGAADDSGLPNDRFFAVRPEGSVSTLKIQRTERGDSAVYLCASSFGGGELFFGEGSRLTVL.

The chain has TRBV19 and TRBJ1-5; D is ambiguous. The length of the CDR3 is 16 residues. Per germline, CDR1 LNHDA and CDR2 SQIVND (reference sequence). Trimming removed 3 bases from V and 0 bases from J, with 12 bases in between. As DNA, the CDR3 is TGTGCCAGTAGTATTCTAAAAGTAACTAGCAATCAGCCCCAGCATTTT. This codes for CASSILKVTSNQPQHF.

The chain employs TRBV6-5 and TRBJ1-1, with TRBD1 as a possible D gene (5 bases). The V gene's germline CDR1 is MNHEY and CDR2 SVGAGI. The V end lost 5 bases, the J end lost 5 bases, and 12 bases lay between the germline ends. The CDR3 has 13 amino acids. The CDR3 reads CASSTSGRTEAFF. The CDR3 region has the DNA TGTGCCAGCAGTACTTCAGGGAGGACTGAAGCTTTCTTT.

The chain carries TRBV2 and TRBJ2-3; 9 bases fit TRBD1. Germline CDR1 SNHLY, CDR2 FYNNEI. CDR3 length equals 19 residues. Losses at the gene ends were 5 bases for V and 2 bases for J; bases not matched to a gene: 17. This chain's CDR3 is CASSSDRGGSGAITDTQYF. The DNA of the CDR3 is TGTGCCAGCAGTTCGGACAGGGGTGGGAGCGGAGCCATCACAGATACGCAGTATTTT.

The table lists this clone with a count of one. The CDR3 loop is CASSPGGRIIVGEQYF. Here the CDR3 DNA reads TGTGCCAGCAGCCCCGGTGGGAGGATTATCGTCGGCGAGCAGTACTTC. The chain combines TRBV5-6 with TRBJ2-7, with a possible D match to TRBD2 (6 bases). CDR3 length: 16 residues. Germline loops: CDR1 SGHDT, CDR2 YYEEEE. V lost 4 bases and J lost 6, with 23 bases in between. Full variable domain (remainder filled in from reference TRBV5-6 and TRBJ2-7): DAGVTQSPTHLIKTRGQQVTLRCSPKSGHDTVSWYQQALGQGPQFIFQYYEEEERQRGNFPDRFSGHQFPNYSSELNVNALLLGDSALYLCASSPGGRIIVGEQYFGPGTRLTVT.

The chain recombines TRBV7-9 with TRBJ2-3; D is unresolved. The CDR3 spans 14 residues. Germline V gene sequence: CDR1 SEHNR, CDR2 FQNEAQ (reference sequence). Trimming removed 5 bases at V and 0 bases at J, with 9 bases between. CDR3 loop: CASSQTLSTDTQYF. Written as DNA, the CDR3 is TGTGCCAGCAGCCAGACACTTAGCACAGATACGCAGTATTTT.

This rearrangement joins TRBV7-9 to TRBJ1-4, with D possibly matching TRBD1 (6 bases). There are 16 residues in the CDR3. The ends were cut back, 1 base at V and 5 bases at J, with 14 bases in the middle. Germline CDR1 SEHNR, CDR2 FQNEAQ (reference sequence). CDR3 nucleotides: TGTGCCAGCAGCTTAGTACTGGACAGCATAAATGAAAAACTGTTTTTT. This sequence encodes CASSLVLDSINEKLFF.

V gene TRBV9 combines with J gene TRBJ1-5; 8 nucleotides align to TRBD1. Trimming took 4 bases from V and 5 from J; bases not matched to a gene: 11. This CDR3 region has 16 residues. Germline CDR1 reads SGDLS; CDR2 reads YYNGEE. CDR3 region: CASSFGQGNPDQPQHF. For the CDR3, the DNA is TGTGCCAGCAGCTTCGGACAGGGCAACCCCGATCAGCCCCAGCATTTT.

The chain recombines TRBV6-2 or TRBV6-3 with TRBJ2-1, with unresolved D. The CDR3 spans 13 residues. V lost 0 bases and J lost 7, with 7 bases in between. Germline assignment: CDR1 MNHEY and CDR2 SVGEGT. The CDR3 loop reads CASSYSEVNEQFF. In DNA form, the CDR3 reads TGTGCCAGCAGTTACTCTGAGGTTAATGAGCAGTTCTTC.

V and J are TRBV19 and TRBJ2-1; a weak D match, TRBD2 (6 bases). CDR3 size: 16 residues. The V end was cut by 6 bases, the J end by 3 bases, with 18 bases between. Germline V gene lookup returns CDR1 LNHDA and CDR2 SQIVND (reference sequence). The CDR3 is CASRPNAGDFYNEQFF. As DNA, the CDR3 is TGTGCCAGTAGGCCCAACGCCGGGGACTTCTACAATGAGCAGTTCTTC.

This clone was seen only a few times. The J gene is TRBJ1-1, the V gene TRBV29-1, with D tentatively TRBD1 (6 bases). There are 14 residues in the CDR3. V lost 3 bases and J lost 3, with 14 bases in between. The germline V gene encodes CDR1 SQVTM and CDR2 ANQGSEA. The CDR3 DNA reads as TGCAGCGTTGATAGGGGGTTTACGGACACTGAAGCTTTCTTT. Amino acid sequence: CSVDRGFTDTEAFF.

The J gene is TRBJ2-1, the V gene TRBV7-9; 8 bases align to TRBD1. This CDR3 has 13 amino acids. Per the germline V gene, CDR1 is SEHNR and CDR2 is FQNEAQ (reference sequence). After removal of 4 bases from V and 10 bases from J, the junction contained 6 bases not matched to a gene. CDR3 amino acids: CASSSDRVDEQFF. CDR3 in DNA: TGTGCCAGCAGCTCGGACAGGGTGGACGAGCAGTTCTTC.

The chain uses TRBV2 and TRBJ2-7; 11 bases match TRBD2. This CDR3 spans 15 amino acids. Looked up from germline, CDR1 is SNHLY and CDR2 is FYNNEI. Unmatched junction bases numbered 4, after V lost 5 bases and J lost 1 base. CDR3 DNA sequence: TGTGCCAGCAGTCCCTTAGCGGGAGGGTCCTACGAGCAGTACTTC. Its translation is CASSPLAGGSYEQYF.

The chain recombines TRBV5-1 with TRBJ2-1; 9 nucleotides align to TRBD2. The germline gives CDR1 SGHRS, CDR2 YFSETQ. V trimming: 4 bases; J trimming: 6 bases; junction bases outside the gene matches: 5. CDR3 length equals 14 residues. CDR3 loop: CASSGLATINEQFF. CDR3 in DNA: TGCGCCAGCAGCGGACTAGCGACAATCAATGAGCAGTTCTTC. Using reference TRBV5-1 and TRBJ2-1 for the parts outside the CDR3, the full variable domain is KAGVTQTPRYLIKTRGQQVTLSCSPISGHRSVSWYQQTPGQGLQFLFEYFSETQRNKGNFPGRFSGRQFSNSRSEMNVSTLELGDSALYLCASSGLATINEQFFGPGTRLTVL.

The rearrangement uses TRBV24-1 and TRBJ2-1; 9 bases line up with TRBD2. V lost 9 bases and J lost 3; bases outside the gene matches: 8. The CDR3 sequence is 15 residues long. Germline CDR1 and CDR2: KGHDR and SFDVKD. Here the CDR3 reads CATHTRLADYNEQFF. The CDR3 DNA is TGTGCCACCCACACAAGACTAGCGGACTACAATGAGCAGTTCTTC.

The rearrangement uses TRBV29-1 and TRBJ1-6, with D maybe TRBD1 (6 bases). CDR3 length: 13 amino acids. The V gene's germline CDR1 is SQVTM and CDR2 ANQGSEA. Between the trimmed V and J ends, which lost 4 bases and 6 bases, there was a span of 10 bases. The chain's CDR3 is CSVGAGVNSPLHF. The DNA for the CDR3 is TGCAGCGTTGGGGCAGGGGTTAATTCACCCCTCCACTTT. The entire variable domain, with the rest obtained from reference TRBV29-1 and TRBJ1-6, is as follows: SAVISQKPSRDICQRGTSLTIQCQVDSQVTMMFWYRQQPGQSLTLIATANQGSEATYESGFVIDKFPISRPNLTFSTLTVSNMSPEDSSIYLCSVGAGVNSPLHFGNGTRLTVT.

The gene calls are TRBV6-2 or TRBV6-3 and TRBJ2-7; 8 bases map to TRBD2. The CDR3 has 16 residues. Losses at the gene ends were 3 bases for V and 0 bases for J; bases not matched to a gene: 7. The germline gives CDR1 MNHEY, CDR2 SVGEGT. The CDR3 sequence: CASSYPSGSYSYEQYF. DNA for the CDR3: TGTGCCAGCAGTTATCCTAGCGGGTCCTACTCCTACGAGCAGTACTTC.

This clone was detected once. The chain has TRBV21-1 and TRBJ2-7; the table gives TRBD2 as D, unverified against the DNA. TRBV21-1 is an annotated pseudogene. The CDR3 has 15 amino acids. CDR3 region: CASSKDCGICFEQYF. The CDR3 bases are TGTGCCAGCAGCAAAGATTGCGGGATTTGTTTCGAGCAGTACTTC.

The CDR3 DNA sequence: TGTGCCAGCACCCAAACAGTACAAAGCTATGGCTACACCTTC. Amino acids: CASTQTVQSYGYTF. The V gene is TRBV9, the J gene TRBJ1-2, with D uncertain. With 6 bases removed from V and 4 bases from J, the gap between germline ends came to 16 bases. From germline, CDR1 is SGDLS and CDR2 YYNGEE. This CDR3 has 14 residues.

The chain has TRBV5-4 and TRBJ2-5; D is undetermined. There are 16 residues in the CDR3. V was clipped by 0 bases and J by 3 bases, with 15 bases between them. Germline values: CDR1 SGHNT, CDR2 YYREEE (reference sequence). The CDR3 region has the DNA TGTGCCAGCAGCTTGGCCCGCGACATTTTAGAAGAGACCCAGTACTTC. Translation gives CASSLARDILEETQYF.

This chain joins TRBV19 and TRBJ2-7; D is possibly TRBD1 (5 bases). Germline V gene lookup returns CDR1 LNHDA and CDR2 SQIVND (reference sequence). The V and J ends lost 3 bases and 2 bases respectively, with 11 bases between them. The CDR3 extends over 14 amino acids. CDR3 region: CASSIIGAPYEQYF. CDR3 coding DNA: TGTGCCAGTAGTATTATTGGGGCGCCCTACGAGCAGTACTTC.

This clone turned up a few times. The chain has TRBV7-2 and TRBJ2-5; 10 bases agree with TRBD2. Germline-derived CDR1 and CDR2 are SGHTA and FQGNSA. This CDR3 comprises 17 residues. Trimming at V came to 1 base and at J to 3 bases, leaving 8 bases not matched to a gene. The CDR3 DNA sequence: TGTGCCAGCAGCTTAGGGCGTCTAGCGGGAGTGGAAGAGACCCAGTACTTC. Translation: CASSLGRLAGVEETQYF.

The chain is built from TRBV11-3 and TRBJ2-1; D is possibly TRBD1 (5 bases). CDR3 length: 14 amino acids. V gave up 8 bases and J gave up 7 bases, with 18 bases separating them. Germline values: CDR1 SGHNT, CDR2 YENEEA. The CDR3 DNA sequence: TGTGCCAGCTCCTTGGGGCCTTTATGGAATGAGCAGTTCTTC. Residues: CASSLGPLWNEQFF. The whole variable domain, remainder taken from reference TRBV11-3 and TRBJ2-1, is EAGVVQSPRYKIIEKKQPVAFWCNPISGHNTLYWYLQNLGQGPELLIRYENEEAVDDSQLPKDRFSAERLKGVDSTLKIQPAELGDSAVYLCASSLGPLWNEQFFGPGTRLTVL.

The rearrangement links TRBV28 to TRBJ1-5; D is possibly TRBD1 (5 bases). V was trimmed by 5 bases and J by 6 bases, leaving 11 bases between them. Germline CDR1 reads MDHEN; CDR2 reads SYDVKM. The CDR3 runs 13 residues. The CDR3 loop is CASSRGGTQPQHF. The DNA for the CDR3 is TGTGCCAGCAGTCGGGGGGGGACTCAGCCCCAGCATTTT.

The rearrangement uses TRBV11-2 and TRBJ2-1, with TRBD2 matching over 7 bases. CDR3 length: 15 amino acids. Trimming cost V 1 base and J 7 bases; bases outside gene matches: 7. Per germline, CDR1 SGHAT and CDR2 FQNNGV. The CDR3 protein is CASSLVGQGGNEQFF. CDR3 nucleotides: TGTGCCAGCAGCTTAGTAGGGCAGGGAGGGAATGAGCAGTTCTTC.

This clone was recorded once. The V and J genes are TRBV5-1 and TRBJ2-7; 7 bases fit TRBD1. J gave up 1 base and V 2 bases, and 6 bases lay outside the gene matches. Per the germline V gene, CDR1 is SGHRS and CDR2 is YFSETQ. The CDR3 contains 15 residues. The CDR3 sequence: CASSFSTGNSYEQYF. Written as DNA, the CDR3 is TGCGCCAGCAGCTTTTCGACAGGGAATTCCTACGAGCAGTACTTC.

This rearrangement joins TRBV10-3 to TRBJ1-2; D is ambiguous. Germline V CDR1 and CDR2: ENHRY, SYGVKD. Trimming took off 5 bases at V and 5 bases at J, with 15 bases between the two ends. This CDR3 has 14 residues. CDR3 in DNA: TGTGCCATCAGTTCCCCTCTAGGCCTATATGGCTACACCTTC. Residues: CAISSPLGLYGYTF.